These 7 T cell receptor beta chains were sequenced from one sample in a study of OX40 agonist ivuxolimab in advanced cancers. Libraries were prepared by immunoSEQ multiplex PCR; TCRdb keeps only in-frame clonotypes and omits some of them. The table records tens of thousands of clones, 88% of them present only once. This sample comprised CD4+ or CD8+ T cells sorted from blood, obtained in a trial of the OX40 agonist ivuxolimab. These receptors all stem from an adult with an advanced solid tumor such as melanoma, head and neck, liver or kidney cancer.

This clone was seen a few times. V usage is TRBV25-1 and J usage is TRBJ1-5; D is unresolved. Trimming stripped 3 bases from V and 3 bases from J, with 6 bases between. The germline CDR1 and CDR2 sequences are MGHDK and SYGVNS. This CDR3 region has 13 residues. The CDR3 region is CASSEFHNQPQHF. The CDR3 DNA is TGTGCCAGCAGTGAGTTTCACAATCAGCCCCAGCATTTT.

CDR3 residues: CSVYSFSWDTNEQFF. The DNA for the CDR3 is TGCAGCGTTTATTCCTTTTCCTGGGACACAAATGAGCAGTTCTTC. This chain joins TRBV29-1 and TRBJ2-1; a possible D gene is TRBD1 (6 bases). The CDR3 contains 15 residues. The germline V gene has CDR1 SQVTM and CDR2 ANQGSEA. The V gene lost 5 bases and the J gene lost 7 bases, with 21 bases spanning the gap.

This CDR3 reads CASSLDDLNTDTQYF. CDR3 sequence (DNA): TGTGCCAGCAGCTTGGATGACCTAAACACAGATACGCAGTATTTT. This chain connects TRBV5-4 to TRBJ2-3; D remains ambiguous. V lost 0 bases to trimming and J lost 2 bases, with 10 bases between them. Germline CDR1 reads SGHNT; CDR2 reads YYREEE (reference sequence). This CDR3 is built from 15 residues.

The chain is built from TRBV6-1 and TRBJ2-7, with TRBD1 as a possible D gene (6 bases). From germline, CDR1 is MNHNS and CDR2 SASEGT. This CDR3 spans 12 amino acids. V was cut by 6 bases and J by 6 bases, with 12 bases left in between. The CDR3 sequence: CASRLQGFEQYF. CDR3 sequence (DNA): TGTGCCAGCAGACTACAGGGTTTCGAGCAGTACTTC.

Within the sample, this clone is medium-sized. The chain couples TRBV19 to TRBJ2-5; D unclear. Germline V gives CDR1 LNHDA, CDR2 SQIVND (reference sequence). With 5 bases removed from V and 4 bases from J, the gap between germline ends came to 5 bases. This CDR3 is built from 11 residues. For the CDR3, the DNA is TGTGCCAGTAGTTTCGGAGAGACCCAGTACTTC. Translating it yields CASSFGETQYF.

The chain employs TRBV21-1 and TRBJ1-2; TRBD1 is the table's D call and was not checked against the DNA. TRBV21-1 is a known pseudogene. CDR3 length equals 16 residues. The CDR3 is CASSKVLVDRMDGYTF. The CDR3 DNA reads TGTGCCAGCAGCAAAGTGTTGGTGGACAGGATGGATGGCTACACCTTC.

J is TRBJ2-2 and V is TRBV28; a weak D match, TRBD1 (5 bases). The CDR3 loop spans 16 amino acids. Trimming took 8 bases from V and 0 from J, leaving 16 bases between them. Germline assignment: CDR1 MDHEN and CDR2 SYDVKM. CDR3: CASVAPRATNTGELFF. CDR3 DNA sequence: TGTGCCAGCGTTGCCCCCAGGGCTACGAACACCGGGGAGCTGTTTTTT.